The 14 T cell receptor beta chains in this list originate from one sample, sequenced in a study of Graves' ophthalmopathy and Graves' hyperthyroidism. Amplifying from RNA transcripts, the study obtained TCR beta CDR3 regions. HTBI-primed first-round RT-PCR preceded second-round multiplex PCR. Each CDR3 protein gets one entry after TCRdb re-called the multiplex PCR reads with MiXCR. The sample shows tens of thousands of distinct CDR3 sequences, over 40% of them seen only once. Sequencing was performed on peripheral blood. The receptors stem from an adult man with Graves' ophthalmopathy.

V usage is TRBV12-3 or TRBV12-4 and J usage is TRBJ2-3; a weak D match, TRBD1 (5 bases). This CDR3 spans 13 amino acids. Deletions cut 5 bases from V and 6 bases from J, with 12 bases between. CDR3 in DNA: TGTGCCAGCAGTCCCCAGGGCGTTGATACGCAGTATTTT. Encoded protein: CASSPQGVDTQYF.

This clonotype was observed at least ten times. This sequence joins TRBV9 and TRBJ1-3; a possible D gene is TRBD1 (6 bases). V was clipped by 7 bases and J by 2 bases, with 10 bases between them. The CDR3 extends over 13 amino acids. Germline lookup yields CDR1 SGDLS and CDR2 YYNGEE. The CDR3 protein is CASGGAAGNTIYF. DNA of the CDR3: TGTGCCAGCGGGGGGGCGGCTGGAAACACCATATATTTT.

The V gene is TRBV5-6, the J gene TRBJ2-7; D is uncertain. The CDR3 is 14 amino acids. The ends were cut back, 7 bases at V and 3 bases at J, with 17 bases in the middle. The V gene's germline CDR1 is SGHDT and CDR2 YYEEEE. The CDR3 region is CASRSRETLYEQYV. CDR3 coding DNA: TGTGCCAGCCGAAGTCGCGAGACCCTCTACGAGCAGTACGTC.

The chain is built from TRBV11-2 and TRBJ2-7; unclear D gene. Germline assignment: CDR1 SGHAT and CDR2 FQNNGV. This CDR3 is built from 13 residues. CDR3 sequence: CASSLVAGHEQCV. The CDR3 region has the DNA TGTGCCAGCAGCTTAGTCGCTGGGCACGAGCAGTGCGTC.

This clonotype was observed at least ten times. The genes are TRBV12-3 or TRBV12-4 and TRBJ1-1; 7 nucleotides match TRBD1. After removal of 7 bases from V and 0 bases from J, the junction contained 8 bases not matched to a gene. CDR3 size: 15 residues. CDR3 region: CASTTQGQLNTEAFF. CDR3 sequence (DNA): TGTGCCAGCACCACCCAGGGACAGTTGAACACTGAAGCTTTCTTT.

V and J are TRBV19 and TRBJ1-2; 9 bases line up with TRBD1. The length of the CDR3 is 15 residues. V shed 5 bases, J shed 7 bases, and the junction held 11 bases outside the gene matches. Germline V gives CDR1 LNHDA, CDR2 SQIVND (reference sequence). CDR3 amino acids: CASSVRGQGLSGYTF. The CDR3 DNA sequence: TGTGCCAGTAGTGTCAGGGGACAGGGACTCTCTGGCTACACCTTC.

The gene calls are TRBV12-5 and TRBJ2-1; D possibly corresponds to TRBD2 (6 bases). V was clipped by 7 bases and J by 0 bases, with 16 bases between them. Germline-derived CDR1 and CDR2 are LGHNT and FRNRAP. The CDR3 loop spans 16 amino acids. The CDR3 sequence: CASVPNSGSSYNEQFF. The DNA for the CDR3 is TGTGCTAGTGTCCCCAATAGCGGTAGCTCCTACAATGAGCAGTTCTTC.

This clonotype was observed many times. The chain recombines TRBV29-1 with TRBJ2-3; either TRBD1 or TRBD2 may fit D (5 bases each). The CDR3 is made up of 13 amino acids. The V gene's germline CDR1 is SQVTM and CDR2 ANQGSEA. V was shortened by 6 bases and J by 0 bases, with 10 bases between the two germline ends. CDR3 sequence reads: CSVRDPSTDTQYF. CDR3 coding DNA: TGCAGCGTCCGGGACCCCAGCACAGATACGCAGTATTTT.

Worth noting for this clonotype: A clone one base away is much larger, so this may be a read error. This rearrangement joins TRBV27 to TRBJ2-5; weak D call: TRBD2 (5 bases). The CDR3 consists of 14 residues. V was clipped by 8 bases and J by 9 bases, with 22 bases between them. The germline V gene has CDR1 MNHEY and CDR2 SMNVEV (reference sequence). In DNA, the CDR3 is TGTGCCAGCCGGCGGGCGTCCCCTATGGAGGCCCAGTACTTC. It translates to CASRRASPMEAQYF.

CDR3 protein: CATSRDVGDPNLAGSYNEQFF. As DNA, the CDR3 is TGTGCCACCAGCAGAGATGTCGGGGATCCCAACTTAGCGGGCTCCTACAATGAGCAGTTCTTC. The chain couples TRBV15 to TRBJ2-1; TRBD2 matches 7 bases. Germline V gives CDR1 LNHNV, CDR2 YYDKDF (reference sequence). Trimming at V came to 0 bases and at J to 0 bases, leaving 17 bases not matched to a gene. The CDR3 contains 21 residues.

This clonotype was detected many times. This chain uses TRBV6-1 with TRBJ2-2; maybe TRBD2 (7 bases). The CDR3 totals 14 residues. Germline CDR1 and CDR2: MNHNS and SASEGT. Trimming left V 6 bases short and J 3 bases short, with 11 bases between. The CDR3 protein is CASRGGGDTGELFF. DNA for the CDR3: TGTGCCAGCAGAGGGGGGGGGGACACCGGGGAGCTGTTTTTT.

This clonotype is a singleton in its sample. The V gene is TRBV7-9, the J gene TRBJ2-3; 13 nucleotides line up with TRBD2. V shed 11 bases and J 2 bases; nucleotides not matched to a gene: 7. Germline V lookup: CDR1 SEHNR, CDR2 FQNEAQ (reference sequence). CDR3 length equals 15 residues. CDR3 sequence reads: CAGGTSGTITDTQYF. In DNA form, the CDR3 reads TGTGCCGGGGGGACTAGCGGGACGATCACAGATACGCAGTATTTT.

The chain joins TRBV6-1 to TRBJ2-2, with D perhaps TRBD1 (6 bases). Trimming took off 5 bases at V and 3 bases at J, with 19 bases between the two ends. Germline lookup yields CDR1 MNHNS and CDR2 SASEGT. The CDR3 sequence is 17 residues long. DNA of the CDR3: TGTGCCAGCAGTTACTCGACTCTGGGGGCGCACACCGGGGAGCTGTTTTTT. Protein: CASSYSTLGAHTGELFF.

This clonotype was seen a single time. This chain connects TRBV5-1 to TRBJ2-3, with unresolved D. This CDR3 has 13 amino acids. Between the trimmed V and J ends, which lost 7 bases and 0 bases, there was a span of 9 bases. The germline gives CDR1 SGHRS, CDR2 YFSETQ. The CDR3 bases are TGCGCCAGCTATACACCTAGCACAGATACGCAGTATTTT. Translating gives CASYTPSTDTQYF.